A selection of T cell receptor beta chains follows, all from one sample in a study of blood T cell repertoires in COVID-19. Clones were sequenced by immunoSEQ multiplex PCR, and TCRdb holds only the in-frame ones, with some missing. The profile shows about 190,000 clones, less than 90% of them singletons. The sample comprised peripheral blood. Receptor source: a human donor in a cohort sampled during active COVID-19. Both conserved end residues are part of each CDR3. Fields, in order: clone size, CDR3 length, J gene, V gene, CDR3 protein. Only part of the rows carry a size: once, few, many, or a class if the clone is expanded.

>-|16|TRBJ1-4|TRBV28
CASSAGGSTTNEKLFF
>-|15|TRBJ1-2|TRBV3-1/TRBV3-2
CASSQDFTASYGYTF
>once|14|TRBJ1-4|TRBV4-1
CASSQDRGYEKLFF
>-|15|TRBJ1-1|TRBV5-1
CASSNGWVTDTEAFF
>-|14|TRBJ1-2|TRBV28
CASSLMERTTGYTF
>-|13|TRBJ1-1|TRBV27
CASSLKWRNEAFF
>once|16|TRBJ2-3|TRBV4-1
CASSQGPGQGTDTQYF
>-|17|TRBJ1-2|TRBV28
CASSLGGPGGANYGYTF
>few|13|TRBJ1-2|TRBV18
CASSPGQGYGYTF
>-|16|TRBJ2-7|TRBV13
CASSAPPGTEAYEQYF
>-|14|TRBJ1-5|TRBV18
CASSKEGSGLPQHF
>-|15|TRBJ2-5|TRBV5-1
CASSSGDRGKETQYF
>-|16|TRBJ2-1|TRBV11-2
CASSLALAVGGNEQFF
>many|12|TRBJ1-2|TRBV6-5
CASKGANYGYTF
>-|16|TRBJ1-1|TRBV19
CASSFGQGAGYTEAFF
>-|16|TRBJ2-3|TRBV24-1
CATSVQSQGSWGTQYF
>-|15|TRBJ1-3|TRBV4-1
CASSFQDRGRNTIYF
>once|14|TRBJ1-3|TRBV6-5
CASSYSGSGNTIYF
>-|15|TRBJ1-2|TRBV5-1
CASSSARGTGDGYTF
>-|15|TRBJ2-1|TRBV30
CAWSLTSGTYNEQFF
>-|15|TRBJ1-1|TRBV5-1
CASSPGSPTNTEAFF
>-|16|TRBJ1-5|TRBV3-1/TRBV3-2
CASSQGTRATGQPQHF
>-|14|TRBJ1-4|TRBV7-8
CASSKGMEGEKLFF
>once|15|TRBJ1-2|TRBV6-5
CASSPNRDRADGYTF
>-|16|TRBJ2-1|TRBV18
CASSPLREGPVNEQFF
>once|14|TRBJ2-3|TRBV18
CASSPAGVADTQYF
>few|12|TRBJ2-6|TRBV5-4
CASSLGANVLTF
>-|14|TRBJ2-7|TRBV2
CASNRAGSSYEQYF
>-|19|TRBJ2-2|TRBV7-3
CASSLTLYLGREGSGELFF
>once|14|TRBJ2-3|TRBV5-1
CASSRRISTDTQYF
>-|17|TRBJ2-7|TRBV11-2
CASSLEGEGAGGPRRYF
>-|12|TRBJ1-2|TRBV27
CASMSTNYGYTF
>-|16|TRBJ1-2|TRBV29-1
CSVEGTGGKDFHGYTF
>-|12|TRBJ1-2|TRBV6-5
CASMSPGYGYTF
>-|14|TRBJ1-1|TRBV19
CASSNGQGSTEAFF
>-|14|TRBJ1-2|TRBV2
CASRRDSYSYGYTF
>-|14|TRBJ1-3|TRBV28
CASSDRGLGDTIYF
>-|12|TRBJ1-2|TRBV2
CASRGQGHGYTF
>-|18|TRBJ1-3|TRBV19
CASSLGGPNTPAGNTIYF
>-|15|TRBJ1-2|TRBV27
CASSFSGRGGYGYTF
>-|13|TRBJ2-3|TRBV3-1/TRBV3-2
CASSPIQGYTQYF
>-|13|TRBJ1-2|TRBV6-5
CASSRWAEYGYTF
>-|14|TRBJ1-4|TRBV30
CAWSDQGISEKLFF
>-|10|TRBJ1-2|TRBV29-1
CRATGDGYTF
>-|15|TRBJ2-3|TRBV7-6
CASSAGTSGYDTQYF
>few|15|TRBJ2-1|TRBV19
CASSPGGLKNNEQFF
>-|14|TRBJ1-5|TRBV2
CASRPGLAHQPQHF
>-|14|TRBJ2-3|TRBV5-1
CASSVGQGGDTQYF
>-|15|TRBJ2-3|TRBV5-1
CASSRDSVETDTQYF
>-|13|TRBJ1-2|TRBV2
CASRADRLYGYTF
>-|15|TRBJ1-6|TRBV4-2
CASSQEWQVNSPLHF
>-|15|TRBJ2-7|TRBV2
CASSDMSLQGYEQYF
>once|14|TRBJ2-7|TRBV18
CASSPVDRGREQYF
>-|15|TRBJ1-2|TRBV28
CASSYRLGRPEGYTF
>-|15|TRBJ2-7|TRBV2
CASSEFSGSVGEQYF
>-|16|TRBJ1-1|TRBV4-1
CASSPRRGGGNTEAFF